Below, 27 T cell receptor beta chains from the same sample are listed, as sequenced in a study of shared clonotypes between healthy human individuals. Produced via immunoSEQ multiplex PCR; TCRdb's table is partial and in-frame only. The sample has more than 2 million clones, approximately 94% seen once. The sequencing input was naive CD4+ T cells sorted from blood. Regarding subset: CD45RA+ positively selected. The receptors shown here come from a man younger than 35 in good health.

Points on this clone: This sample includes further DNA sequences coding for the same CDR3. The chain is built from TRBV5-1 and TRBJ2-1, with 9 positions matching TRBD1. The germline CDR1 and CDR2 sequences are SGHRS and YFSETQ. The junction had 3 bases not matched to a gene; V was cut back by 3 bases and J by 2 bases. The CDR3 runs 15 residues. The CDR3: CASSSGTGTYNEQFF. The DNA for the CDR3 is TGCGCCAGCAGCTCCGGGACAGGGACCTACAATGAGCAGTTCTTC.

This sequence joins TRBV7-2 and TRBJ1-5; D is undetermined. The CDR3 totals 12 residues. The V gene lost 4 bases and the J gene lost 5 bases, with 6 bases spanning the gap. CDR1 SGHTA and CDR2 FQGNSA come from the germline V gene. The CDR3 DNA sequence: TGTGCCAGCAGCTCCTCTTATCAGCCCCAGCATTTT. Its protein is CASSSSYQPQHF. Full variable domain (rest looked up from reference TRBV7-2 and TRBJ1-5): GAGVSQSPSNKVTEKGKDVELRCDPISGHTALYWYRQSLGQGLEFLIYFQGNSAPDKSGLPSDRFSAERTGGSVSTLTIQRTQQEDSAVYLCASSSSYQPQHFGDGTRLSIL.

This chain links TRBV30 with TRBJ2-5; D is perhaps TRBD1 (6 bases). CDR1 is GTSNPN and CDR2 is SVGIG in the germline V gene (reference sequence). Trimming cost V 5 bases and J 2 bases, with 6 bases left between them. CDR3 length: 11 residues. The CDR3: CAWGQQETQYF. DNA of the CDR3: TGTGCCTGGGGACAGCAAGAGACCCAGTACTTC.

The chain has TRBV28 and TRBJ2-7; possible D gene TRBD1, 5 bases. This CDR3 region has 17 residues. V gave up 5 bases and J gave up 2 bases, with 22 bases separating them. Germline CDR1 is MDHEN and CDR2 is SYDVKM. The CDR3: CASSPPIKTIGAYEQYF. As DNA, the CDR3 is TGTGCCAGCAGTCCCCCGATAAAGACAATAGGGGCCTACGAGCAGTACTTC.

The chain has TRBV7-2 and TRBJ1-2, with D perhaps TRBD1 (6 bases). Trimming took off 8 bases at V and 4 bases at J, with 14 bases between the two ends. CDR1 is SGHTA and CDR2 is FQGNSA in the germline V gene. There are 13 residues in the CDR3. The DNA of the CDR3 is TGTGCCAGCGGGAACAGGGTCCCCTATGGCTACACCTTC. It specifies CASGNRVPYGYTF.

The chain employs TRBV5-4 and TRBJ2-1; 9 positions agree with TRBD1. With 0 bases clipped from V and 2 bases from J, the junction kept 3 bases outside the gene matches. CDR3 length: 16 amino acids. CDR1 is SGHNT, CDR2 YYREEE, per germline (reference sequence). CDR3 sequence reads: CASSLGGTGTYNEQFF. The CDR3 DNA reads TGTGCCAGCAGCTTGGGGGGGACAGGGACCTACAATGAGCAGTTCTTC.

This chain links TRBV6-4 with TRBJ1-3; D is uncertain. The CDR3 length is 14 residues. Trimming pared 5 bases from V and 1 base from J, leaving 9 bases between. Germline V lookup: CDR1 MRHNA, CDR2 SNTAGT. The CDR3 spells CASSRTGSGNTIYF. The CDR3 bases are TGTGCCAGCAGTAGGACTGGGTCTGGAAACACCATATATTTT.

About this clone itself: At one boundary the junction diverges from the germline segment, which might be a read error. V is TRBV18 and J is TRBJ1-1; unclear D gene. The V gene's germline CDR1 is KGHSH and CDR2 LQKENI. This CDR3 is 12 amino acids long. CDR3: CASSPGPSLAPF. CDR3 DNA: TGTGCCAGCTCACCAGGCCCCAGTCTCGCACCCTTT.

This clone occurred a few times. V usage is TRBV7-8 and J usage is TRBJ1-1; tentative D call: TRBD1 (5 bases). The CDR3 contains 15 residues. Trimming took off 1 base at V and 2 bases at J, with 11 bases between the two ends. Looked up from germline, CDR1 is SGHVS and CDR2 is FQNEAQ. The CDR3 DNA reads TGTGCCAGCAGCTTAGAAGGGCGGGGCAACACTGAAGCTTTCTTT. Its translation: CASSLEGRGNTEAFF.

CDR3 sequence: CASRVTGAEQYF. As DNA, the CDR3 is TGTGCCAGCAGGGTAACAGGGGCCGAGCAGTACTTC. This sequence joins TRBV2 and TRBJ2-7; 7 bases align to TRBD1. The V segment lost 6 bases and the J segment 6 bases; nucleotides outside the gene matches: 5. The V gene's germline CDR1 is SNHLY and CDR2 FYNNEI. The CDR3 extends over 12 amino acids.

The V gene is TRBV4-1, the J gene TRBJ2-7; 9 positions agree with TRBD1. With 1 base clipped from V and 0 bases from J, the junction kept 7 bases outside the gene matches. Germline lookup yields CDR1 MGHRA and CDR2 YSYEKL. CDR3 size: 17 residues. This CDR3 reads CASSQGSGTGTSYEQYF. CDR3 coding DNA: TGCGCCAGCAGCCAAGGCTCCGGGACAGGGACCTCCTACGAGCAGTACTTC.

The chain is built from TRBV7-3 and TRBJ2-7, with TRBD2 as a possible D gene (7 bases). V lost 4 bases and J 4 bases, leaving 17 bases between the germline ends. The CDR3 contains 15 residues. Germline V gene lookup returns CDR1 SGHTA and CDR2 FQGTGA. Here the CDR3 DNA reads TGTGCCAGCAGCTCCGAGCCGGGGGGCCGTTACGAGCAGTACTTC. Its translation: CASSSEPGGRYEQYF.

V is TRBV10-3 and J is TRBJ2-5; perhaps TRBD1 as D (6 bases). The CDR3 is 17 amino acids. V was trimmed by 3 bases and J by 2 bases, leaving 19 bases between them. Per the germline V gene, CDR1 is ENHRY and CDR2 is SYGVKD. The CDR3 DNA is TGTGCCATCAGTGACGATACTAAGGGGACAATACAAGAGACCCAGTACTTC. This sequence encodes CAISDDTKGTIQETQYF.

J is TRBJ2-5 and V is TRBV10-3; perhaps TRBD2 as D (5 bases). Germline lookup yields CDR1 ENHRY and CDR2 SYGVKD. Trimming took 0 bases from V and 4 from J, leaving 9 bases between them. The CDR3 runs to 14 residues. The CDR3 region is CAISESAGTETQYF. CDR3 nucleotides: TGTGCCATCAGTGAGTCTGCGGGTACAGAGACCCAGTACTTC.

Written as DNA, the CDR3 is TGTGCCAGCAGTCCTCTAGTGGGGGGGGCCAATGAGCAGTTCTTC. This codes for CASSPLVGGANEQFF. The V and J genes are TRBV25-1 and TRBJ2-1; TRBD2 is a possible D gene (7 bases). V lost 5 bases and J 6 bases, leaving 17 bases between the germline ends. Germline V gene sequence: CDR1 MGHDK, CDR2 SYGVNS. This CDR3 has 15 residues.

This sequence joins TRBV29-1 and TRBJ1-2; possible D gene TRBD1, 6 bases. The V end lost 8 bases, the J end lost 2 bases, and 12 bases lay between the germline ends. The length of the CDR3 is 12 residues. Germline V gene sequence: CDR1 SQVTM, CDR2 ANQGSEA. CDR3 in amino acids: CSILGQNYGYTF. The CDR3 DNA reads TGCAGCATCCTTGGACAGAACTATGGCTACACCTTC.

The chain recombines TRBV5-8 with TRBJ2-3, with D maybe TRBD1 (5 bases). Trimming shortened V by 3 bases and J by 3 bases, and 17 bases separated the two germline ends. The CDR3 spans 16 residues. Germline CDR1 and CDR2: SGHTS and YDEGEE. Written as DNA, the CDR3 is TGTGCCAGCAGCTCACCCCCCACAGGCCCGACAGATACGCAGTATTTT. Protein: CASSSPPTGPTDTQYF.

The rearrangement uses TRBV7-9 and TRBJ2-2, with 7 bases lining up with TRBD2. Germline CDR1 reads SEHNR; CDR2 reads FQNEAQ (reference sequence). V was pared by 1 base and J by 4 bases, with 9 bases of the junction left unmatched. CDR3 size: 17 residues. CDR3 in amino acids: CASSLGYQRGSTGELFF. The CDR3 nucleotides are TGTGCCAGCAGCTTAGGATACCAGCGGGGAAGCACCGGGGAGCTGTTTTTT.

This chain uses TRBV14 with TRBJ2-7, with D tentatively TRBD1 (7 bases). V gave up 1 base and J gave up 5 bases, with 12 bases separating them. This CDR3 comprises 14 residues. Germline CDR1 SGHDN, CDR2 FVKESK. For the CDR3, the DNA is TGTGCCAGCAGCCAAGGCGGGACAGTGAACGAGCAGTACTTC. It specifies CASSQGGTVNEQYF.

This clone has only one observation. The CDR3 region is CASSLGQSTLYEQYF. The DNA for the CDR3 is TGTGCCAGCTCGCTGGGACAGTCGACCCTCTACGAGCAGTACTTC. The chain couples TRBV18 to TRBJ2-7; 7 nucleotides agree with TRBD1. V lost 6 bases, J lost 3 bases, and 11 bases stayed unmatched. The CDR3 extends over 15 amino acids. CDR1 is KGHSH and CDR2 is LQKENI in the germline V gene.

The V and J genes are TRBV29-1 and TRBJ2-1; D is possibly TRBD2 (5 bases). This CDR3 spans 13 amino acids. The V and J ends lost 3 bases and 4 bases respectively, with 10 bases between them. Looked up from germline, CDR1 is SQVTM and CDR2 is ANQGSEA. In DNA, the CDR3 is TGCAGCGTTGATTTCCGGGGATACAATGAGCAGTTCTTC. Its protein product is CSVDFRGYNEQFF.

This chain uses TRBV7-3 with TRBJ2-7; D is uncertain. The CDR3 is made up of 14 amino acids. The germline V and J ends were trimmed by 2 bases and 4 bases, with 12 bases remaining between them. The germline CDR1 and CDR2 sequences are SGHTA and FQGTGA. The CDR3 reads CASSLEPTRYEQYF. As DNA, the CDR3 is TGTGCCAGCAGCTTAGAACCGACGAGATACGAGCAGTACTTC.

CDR3 DNA sequence: TGTGCCAGCAGATTGTGGGCGGTGGGAGAGCCCCAGCATTTT. Amino acids: CASRLWAVGEPQHF. V is TRBV6-1 and J is TRBJ1-5; no clear D. The CDR3 covers 14 residues. The V end was cut by 6 bases, the J end by 8 bases, with 17 bases between. Germline loops: CDR1 MNHNS, CDR2 SASEGT.

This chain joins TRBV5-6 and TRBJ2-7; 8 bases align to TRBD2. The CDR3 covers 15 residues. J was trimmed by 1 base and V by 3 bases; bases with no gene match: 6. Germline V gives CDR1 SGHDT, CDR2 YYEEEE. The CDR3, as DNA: TGTGCCAGCAGCTGGCGGGAGCGGGAGTCCTACGAGCAGTACTTC. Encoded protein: CASSWRERESYEQYF.

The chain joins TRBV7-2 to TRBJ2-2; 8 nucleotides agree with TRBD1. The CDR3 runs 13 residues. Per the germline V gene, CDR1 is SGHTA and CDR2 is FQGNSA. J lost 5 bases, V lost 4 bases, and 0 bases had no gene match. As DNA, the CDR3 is TGTGCCAGCAGCTGGGACAGGACCGGGGAGCTGTTTTTT. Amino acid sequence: CASSWDRTGELFF.

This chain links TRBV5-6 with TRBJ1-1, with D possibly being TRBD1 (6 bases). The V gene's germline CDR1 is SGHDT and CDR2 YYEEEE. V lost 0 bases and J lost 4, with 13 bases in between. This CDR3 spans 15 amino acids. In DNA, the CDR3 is TGTGCCAGCAGCTTGGTGGGGCAGGGGCTCACTGAAGCTTTCTTT. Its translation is CASSLVGQGLTEAFF.

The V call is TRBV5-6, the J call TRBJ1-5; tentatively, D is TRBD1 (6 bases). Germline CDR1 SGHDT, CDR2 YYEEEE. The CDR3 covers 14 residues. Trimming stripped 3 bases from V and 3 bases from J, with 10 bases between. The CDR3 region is CASSYRQDNQPQHF. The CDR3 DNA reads TGTGCCAGCAGCTATCGACAGGACAATCAGCCCCAGCATTTT.